One T cell receptor (beta chain) is described in this entry. This CDR3 contains 11 residues. With 1 base removed from V and 6 bases from J, the gap between germline ends came to 6 bases. CDR1 is SQVTM, CDR2 ANQGSEA, per germline. Per the study methods: Amplification of reference gene primers provided the estimated nucleated cell counts. Assay used: immunoSEQ multiplex PCR; TCRdb lists only in-frame clones, some missing. The DNA was the basis for D and trimming; V, J and clone size are from that table. The sample carries some 89,000 clones, 90% recorded once. This entry comes from a study of blood T cell repertoires in COVID-19. Study details: Donors in the United States, Italy and Spain gave samples during acute or convalescent COVID-19.

Sequencing used peripheral blood. The V call is TRBV29-1, the J call TRBJ1-2; no reliable D call. The receptor was isolated from a man aged 60 to 75 with acute or convalescent COVID-19. DNA of the CDR3: TGCAGCGTTGAAGCCCTCCATGGCTACACCTTC. Translated, it gives CSVEALHGYTF. The variable domain in full, with the rest retrieved from reference TRBV29-1 and TRBJ1-2, is SAVISQKPSRDICQRGTSLTIQCQVDSQVTMMFWYRQQPGQSLTLIATANQGSEATYESGFVIDKFPISRPNLTFSTLTVSNMSPEDSSIYLCSVEALHGYTFGSGTRLTVV.